These 21 T cell receptor beta chains were sequenced from one sample in a study of T-cell memory formation after mild COVID-19. TCRdb called the 5' RACE reads again in MiXCR, with one record for every CDR3 protein. The sample yields hundreds of thousands of distinct CDR3 sequences, about 20% seen once. The material sequenced was PBMCs or a T cell subset sorted from them (not recorded which). All receptors come from an adult woman who had mild COVID-19 (a few samples of this study predate the infection). Cell type and time point are not known.

The rearrangement uses TRBV20-1 and TRBJ1-2; 7 bases fit TRBD1. The ends lost 5 bases at V and 6 bases at J; junction bases unmatched: 9. Germline V gene data show CDR1 as DFQATT and CDR2 as SNEGSKA (reference sequence). The CDR3 contains 13 residues. The CDR3 spells CSAAPQGDHGYTF. The CDR3 DNA is TGCAGTGCTGCCCCCCAGGGGGATCATGGCTACACCTTC.

The V call is TRBV25-1, the J call TRBJ2-3; D might be TRBD1 (6 bases). Germline V CDR1 and CDR2: MGHDK, SYGVNS. The V end lost 6 bases, the J end lost 1 base, and 17 bases lay between the germline ends. The CDR3 has 16 amino acids. CDR3 residues: CASSSRQVWGTDTQYF. The DNA of the CDR3 is TGTGCCAGCAGCAGTCGACAGGTTTGGGGCACAGATACGCAGTATTTT.

This clonotype was picked up many times. The rearrangement uses TRBV4-1 and TRBJ2-7; 10 bases agree with TRBD1. The V and J ends lost 3 bases and 3 bases, in that order; junction bases with no gene match: 5. The CDR3 contains 15 residues. Germline lookup yields CDR1 MGHRA and CDR2 YSYEKL. The CDR3, as DNA: TGCGCCAGCAGCCAGGAGGGACAGGGGAACTACGAGCAGTACTTC. Translating it yields CASSQEGQGNYEQYF.

The V gene is TRBV4-1, the J gene TRBJ1-4; D is unresolved. The germline V gene has CDR1 MGHRA and CDR2 YSYEKL. There are 18 residues in the CDR3. Trimming cost V 3 bases and J 0 bases, with 17 bases left between them. CDR3 sequence: CASSQPASPLSTNEKLFF. In nucleotides, the CDR3 is TGCGCCAGCAGCCAGCCCGCGAGCCCCCTTTCAACTAATGAAAAACTGTTTTTT.

The V gene is TRBV29-1, the J gene TRBJ2-2; D uncertain. Trimming left V 4 bases short and J 0 bases short, with 9 bases between. The length of the CDR3 is 14 residues. The V gene's germline CDR1 is SQVTM and CDR2 ANQGSEA. CDR3 protein: CSVGSTSNTGELFF. The CDR3 bases are TGCAGCGTTGGCTCCACCTCGAACACCGGGGAGCTGTTTTTT.

This clonotype was counted only a few times. This chain uses TRBV9 with TRBJ2-1, with 13 bases aligning to TRBD2. Trimming cost V 7 bases and J 4 bases; bases outside gene matches: 5. The CDR3 totals 15 residues. In germline, CDR1 is SGDLS, CDR2 YYNGEE. CDR3 sequence (DNA): TGTGCCAGCGCAGAGGGACTAGCGGGGTACAATGAGCAGTTCTTC. This translates into CASAEGLAGYNEQFF.

The chain links TRBV5-1 to TRBJ1-2; D is unresolved. Trimming removed 2 bases at V and 0 bases at J, with 5 bases between. This CDR3 is built from 13 residues. Germline V gene sequence: CDR1 SGHRS, CDR2 YFSETQ. The CDR3 here is CASSFNPNYGYTF. CDR3 nucleotides: TGCGCCAGCAGCTTCAACCCTAACTATGGCTACACCTTC.

This clonotype was observed a few times. J is TRBJ2-5 and V is TRBV20-1; 13 nucleotides line up with TRBD2. The V segment lost 1 base and the J segment 5 bases; nucleotides outside the gene matches: 10. The germline V gene has CDR1 DFQATT and CDR2 SNEGSKA (reference sequence). CDR3 length: 17 amino acids. CDR3 loop: CSARGLAGGWVGETQYF. CDR3 nucleotides: TGCAGTGCTAGAGGACTAGCGGGAGGATGGGTTGGGGAGACCCAGTACTTC.

V is TRBV4-2 and J is TRBJ1-6; TRBD1 matches at 8 bases. The CDR3 is made up of 15 amino acids. CDR1 is LGHNA, CDR2 YNFKEQ, per germline. V gave up 1 base and J gave up 8 bases; unmatched junction bases: 4. CDR3 sequence reads: CASSQANRGYSPLHF. CDR3 in DNA: TGTGCCAGCAGCCAAGCGAACAGGGGGTATTCACCCCTCCACTTT.

The J gene is TRBJ2-3, the V gene TRBV5-4; 12 bases line up with TRBD1. CDR1 and CDR2 (germline): SGHNT, YYREEE (reference sequence). The CDR3 has 17 residues. J gave up 3 bases and V 4 bases, and 9 bases lay outside the gene matches. CDR3 coding DNA: TGTGCCAGCAGCAAGCCGGGGGGACAGGGGGCAACAGATACGCAGTATTTT. It is translated as CASSKPGGQGATDTQYF.

The CDR3 bases are TGTGCCAGCAGTTTAGAGGATAGCGGGGGGTTCGAGCAGTACTTC. It codes for CASSLEDSGGFEQYF. This rearrangement joins TRBV12-3 or TRBV12-4 to TRBJ2-7, with 10 bases fitting TRBD2. The junction had 6 bases not matched to a gene; V was cut back by 1 base and J by 6 bases. CDR3 size: 15 residues.

This clonotype was recorded once. V is TRBV6-5 and J is TRBJ2-1; D may be TRBD2 (5 bases). Germline V gene lookup returns CDR1 MNHEY and CDR2 SVGAGI. This CDR3 spans 15 amino acids. V was pared by 4 bases and J by 7 bases, with 17 bases between. The CDR3 spells CASSLTGGPGNEQFF. The CDR3 DNA reads TGTGCCAGCAGTTTAACCGGAGGCCCGGGAAATGAGCAGTTCTTC.

The rearrangement links TRBV5-1 to TRBJ1-1; D call uncertain. CDR1 is SGHRS and CDR2 is YFSETQ in the germline V gene. The CDR3 loop spans 14 amino acids. Trimming shortened V by 0 bases and J by 8 bases, and 14 bases separated the two germline ends. CDR3 DNA: TGCGCCAGCAGCTTGGTAGGAGCGGCGGCGGAAGCTTTCTTT. Encoded protein: CASSLVGAAAEAFF.

This clonotype was seen more than once but under ten times. This rearrangement joins TRBV18 to TRBJ2-2; no clear D. Germline V gives CDR1 KGHSH, CDR2 LQKENI. This CDR3 contains 12 residues. Trimming shortened V by 0 bases and J by 7 bases, and 3 bases separated the two germline ends. The CDR3 DNA reads TGTGCCAGCTCACCACCGATCGGGGAGCTGTTTTTT. Encoded protein: CASSPPIGELFF.

The genes are TRBV12-3 or TRBV12-4 and TRBJ2-3; D is ambiguous. Trimming removed 3 bases at V and 2 bases at J, with 12 bases between. The CDR3 contains 15 residues. DNA of the CDR3: TGTGCCAGCAGTTTGGACGGAAAGTACACAGATACGCAGTATTTT. This sequence encodes CASSLDGKYTDTQYF.

On this clonotype: An end of the junction differs from the germline gene, which may be a read error. This chain uses TRBV4-2 with TRBJ2-3; D is unresolved. Germline CDR1 and CDR2: LGHNA and YNFKEQ. The CDR3 consists of 15 residues. The CDR3 sequence is CARSQGVTSTDTQYF. DNA for the CDR3: TGTGCCAGAAGCCAAGGAGTCACCTCCACAGATACGCAGTATTTT.

This clonotype was detected a few times. V and J are TRBV7-2 and TRBJ1-1; D is undetermined. V was pared by 4 bases and J by 3 bases, with 9 bases between. The length of the CDR3 is 13 residues. CDR1 and CDR2 (germline): SGHTA, FQGNSA. CDR3 bases: TGTGCCAGCAGCTCCTTTTTTGACACTGAAGCTTTCTTT. Amino acid sequence: CASSSFFDTEAFF.

The genes are TRBV6-2 or TRBV6-3 and TRBJ2-7; D possibly corresponds to TRBD1 (6 bases). The germline CDR1 and CDR2 sequences are MNHEY and SVGEGT. This CDR3 comprises 16 residues. Trimming cost V 2 bases and J 3 bases, with 17 bases left between them. CDR3 sequence reads: CASSYEVGALYYEQYF. The CDR3, as DNA: TGTGCCAGCAGTTACGAGGTGGGGGCCCTTTACTACGAGCAGTACTTC.

This clonotype was detected only a few times. The V call is TRBV20-1, the J call TRBJ2-3, with 7 bases lining up with TRBD1. V lost 3 bases and J lost 3; bases outside the gene matches: 9. The CDR3 is 15 residues long. Germline CDR1 and CDR2: DFQATT and SNEGSKA (reference sequence). CDR3 region: CSASRQGAWTDTQYF. The CDR3 bases are TGCAGTGCTAGTCGACAGGGCGCTTGGACAGATACGCAGTATTTT.

This clonotype showed up just a few times. V gene TRBV9 combines with J gene TRBJ1-3; possibly TRBD1 for D (5 bases). Between the trimmed V and J ends, which lost 3 bases and 4 bases, there was a span of 14 bases. The CDR3 totals 15 residues. Germline CDR1 reads SGDLS; CDR2 reads YYNGEE. CDR3 loop: CASSGTSPGGNTIYF. CDR3 nucleotides: TGTGCCAGCAGCGGGACATCTCCGGGAGGAAACACCATATATTTT.

This sequence joins TRBV18 and TRBJ1-3; no definite D call. The V gene lost 3 bases and the J gene lost 0 bases, with 15 bases spanning the gap. Germline-derived CDR1 and CDR2 are KGHSH and LQKENI. The CDR3 is 17 amino acids. CDR3 residues: CASSPARVAASGNTIYF. As DNA, the CDR3 is TGTGCCAGCTCACCGGCCCGGGTCGCTGCCTCTGGAAACACCATATATTTT.